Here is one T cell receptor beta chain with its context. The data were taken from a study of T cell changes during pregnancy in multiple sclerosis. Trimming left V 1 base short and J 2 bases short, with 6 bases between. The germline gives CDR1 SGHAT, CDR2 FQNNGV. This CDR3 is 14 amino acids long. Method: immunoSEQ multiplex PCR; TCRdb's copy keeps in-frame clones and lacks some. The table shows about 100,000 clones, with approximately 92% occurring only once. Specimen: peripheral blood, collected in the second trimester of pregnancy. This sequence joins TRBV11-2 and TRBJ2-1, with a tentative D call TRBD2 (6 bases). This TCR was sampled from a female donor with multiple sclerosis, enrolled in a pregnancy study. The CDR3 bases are TGTGCCAGCAGCTTAGCGGGAGCCTACAATGAGCAGTTCTTC. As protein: CASSLAGAYNEQFF.